Each of the 31 T cell receptor beta chains below was sequenced from the same sample in a study of HIV-infected patients and healthy controls. Alpha and beta constant-region primers primed reverse transcription of approximately 0.55 ug RNA. Each of the alpha and beta chains got its own library through chain-specific third strand synthesis with indices. Each CDR3 protein gets one entry after TCRdb re-called the 5' RACE reads with MiXCR. The sample has more than 15,000 distinct CDR3 sequences, approximately 12% seen once. Whole blood was used without fractionation, so all unsorted peripheral T cells were included. Sample: blood. The receptors here all came from an adult in good health.

This clonotype showed up many times. V and J are TRBV3-1 and TRBJ2-1; D perhaps matches TRBD2 (5 bases). The V gene's germline CDR1 is LGHDT and CDR2 YNNKEL (reference sequence). V lost 0 bases and J lost 12, with 15 bases in between. The CDR3 is 14 residues long. This CDR3 is CASSQDSAARGQFF. CDR3 nucleotides: TGTGCCAGCAGCCAAGATTCCGCCGCCCGGGGGCAGTTCTTC.

Sample share makes this clonotype medium-sized. J is TRBJ2-7 and V is TRBV7-2; 7 positions agree with TRBD2. Germline V gives CDR1 SGHTA, CDR2 FQGNSA. The CDR3 loop spans 13 amino acids. Trimming took 1 base from V and 7 from J; bases not matched to a gene: 4. In DNA form, the CDR3 reads TGTGCCAGCAGCTTAGTTTCAGCGGGGGAGCAGTACTTC. Its protein is CASSLVSAGEQYF.

This clonotype occurred many times. This chain joins TRBV6-4 and TRBJ2-7, with D tentatively TRBD2 (6 bases). Germline loops: CDR1 MRHNA, CDR2 SNTAGT. Trimming removed 6 bases from V and 1 base from J, with 16 bases in between. This CDR3 has 15 amino acids. This CDR3 is CASRSGTGGSYEQYF. The CDR3 coding sequence is TGTGCCAGCAGATCTGGGACTGGGGGTTCCTACGAGCAGTACTTC.

This clonotype was counted only a few times. V gene TRBV6-5 combines with J gene TRBJ2-1; D is undetermined. Germline V gene data show CDR1 as MNHEY and CDR2 as SVGAGI. This CDR3 comprises 12 residues. With 4 bases removed from V and 15 bases from J, the gap between germline ends came to 16 bases. The chain's CDR3 is CASSSTGRRPFF. The CDR3, as DNA: TGTGCCAGCAGTTCTACGGGCCGTCGTCCGTTCTTC.

This clonotype showed up many times. The J gene is TRBJ1-4, the V gene TRBV7-2; D is unresolved. The CDR3 has 15 amino acids. From germline, CDR1 is SGHTA and CDR2 FQGNSA. The ends were cut back, 6 bases at V and 8 bases at J, with 19 bases in the middle. In nucleotides, the CDR3 is TGTGCCAGCAGTCCCCATGGAAGGGTTGGGGAAAAACTGTTTTTT. Its protein is CASSPHGRVGEKLFF.

This clonotype occurred many times. The chain combines TRBV18 with TRBJ1-5; no reliable D call. CDR3 length equals 16 residues. Germline-derived CDR1 and CDR2 are KGHSH and LQKENI. Between the trimmed V and J ends, which lost 2 bases and 0 bases, there was a span of 11 bases. The CDR3 coding sequence is TGTGCCAGCTCACCAGAGTTAGCCTATAGCAATCAGCCCCAGCATTTT. It codes for CASSPELAYSNQPQHF.

This clonotype was counted at least ten times. V is TRBV24-1 and J is TRBJ2-3; D might be TRBD2 (6 bases). The CDR3 contains 15 residues. The V end was cut by 3 bases, the J end by 2 bases, with 11 bases between. Per the germline V gene, CDR1 is KGHDR and CDR2 is SFDVKD. CDR3 DNA: TGTGCCACCAGTGATCATAGCGGAGCCACAGATACGCAGTATTTT. Residues: CATSDHSGATDTQYF.

CDR3 residues: CASSQDRTSGGVSTDTQYF. The CDR3 DNA sequence: TGTGCCAGCAGCCAAGATCGGACTAGCGGGGGGGTTAGCACAGATACGCAGTATTTT. The chain carries TRBV4-2 and TRBJ2-3, with 15 bases fitting TRBD2. This CDR3 is 19 amino acids long. V lost 0 bases and J lost 0; bases outside the gene matches: 4. Germline CDR1 LGHNA, CDR2 YNFKEQ.

This chain joins TRBV29-1 and TRBJ1-4; no clear D gene. Trimming took 4 bases from V and 7 from J, leaving 22 bases between them. This CDR3 is built from 16 residues. Germline CDR1 is SQVTM and CDR2 is ANQGSEA. The CDR3 region is CSVATSRASLGEKLFF. The CDR3 DNA reads as TGCAGCGTTGCTACCTCCCGGGCCTCCTTGGGTGAAAAACTGTTTTTT. Full variable domain (remainder filled in from reference TRBV29-1 and TRBJ1-4): SAVISQKPSRDICQRGTSLTIQCQVDSQVTMMFWYRQQPGQSLTLIATANQGSEATYESGFVIDKFPISRPNLTFSTLTVSNMSPEDSSIYLCSVATSRASLGEKLFFGSGTQLSVL.

This clonotype is termed medium-sized (0.01 to 0.1%). The CDR3 DNA is TGCGCCAGCAGCCCCGGACTAGCCTGGGAGACCCAGTACTTC. It yields the protein CASSPGLAWETQYF. J is TRBJ2-5 and V is TRBV5-1, with TRBD2 matching over 8 bases. V lost 4 bases to trimming and J lost 5 bases; unmatched junction nucleotides: 7. This CDR3 region has 14 residues. Per germline, CDR1 SGHRS and CDR2 YFSETQ.

This clonotype was observed many times. V gene TRBV6-1 combines with J gene TRBJ2-2, with D possibly TRBD1 on 6 matching bases. Looked up from germline, CDR1 is MNHNS and CDR2 is SASEGT. Trimming stripped 7 bases from V and 0 bases from J, with 12 bases between. This CDR3 comprises 15 residues. The CDR3 DNA reads TGTGCCAGCACAAGACAGGCCCCGAACACCGGGGAGCTGTTTTTT. Protein: CASTRQAPNTGELFF.

The sample holds many counts of this clonotype. The chain employs TRBV30 and TRBJ1-2; D might be TRBD1 (6 bases). The CDR3 is made up of 13 amino acids. Trimming removed 2 bases from V and 8 bases from J, with 15 bases in between. Looked up from germline, CDR1 is GTSNPN and CDR2 is SVGIG (reference sequence). The CDR3 coding sequence is TGTGCCTGGAGTAACACAGGGTTCGCAGGCTACACCTTC. Protein sequence: CAWSNTGFAGYTF.

The table lists this clonotype with many counts. The chain has TRBV19 and TRBJ2-7; the D gene is possibly TRBD2 (7 bases). V was pared by 5 bases and J by 0 bases, with 14 bases between. Germline values: CDR1 LNHDA, CDR2 SQIVND (reference sequence). The CDR3 runs 15 residues. This chain's CDR3 is CASSRPGGRSYEQYF. The CDR3, as DNA: TGTGCCAGTAGTCGTCCGGGGGGCCGCTCCTACGAGCAGTACTTC.

This clonotype was picked up many times. The chain couples TRBV7-2 to TRBJ1-3, with D unclear. Germline V gene sequence: CDR1 SGHTA, CDR2 FQGNSA. This CDR3 has 13 residues. The V end was cut by 5 bases, the J end by 7 bases, with 12 bases between. The CDR3 reads CASSQGMGNTIYF. The DNA of the CDR3 is TGTGCCAGCAGCCAAGGGATGGGGAACACCATATATTTT.

The sample holds many counts of this clonotype. The chain uses TRBV5-1 and TRBJ1-3; weak D call: TRBD1 (5 bases). V was cut by 4 bases and J by 4 bases, with 12 bases left in between. Germline CDR1 is SGHRS and CDR2 is YFSETQ. CDR3 length: 14 amino acids. The CDR3: CASSHGTKGNTIYF. The CDR3 DNA reads as TGCGCCAGCAGCCACGGGACGAAAGGAAACACCATATATTTT.

In its sample, this clonotype was seen many times. The rearrangement joins TRBV7-2 to TRBJ1-1, with D perhaps matching TRBD1 (6 bases). V gave up 5 bases and J gave up 3 bases, with 13 bases separating them. Germline-derived CDR1 and CDR2 are SGHTA and FQGNSA. CDR3 size: 14 residues. The CDR3 loop reads CASSIQGGDTEAFF. The CDR3 nucleotides are TGTGCCAGCAGCATACAGGGCGGGGACACTGAAGCTTTCTTT. Filled out from reference TRBV7-2 and TRBJ1-1, the complete variable domain reads GAGVSQSPSNKVTEKGKDVELRCDPISGHTALYWYRQSLGQGLEFLIYFQGNSAPDKSGLPSDRFSAERTGGSVSTLTIQRTQQEDSAVYLCASSIQGGDTEAFFGQGTRLTVV.

This clonotype was seen a few times. This may come from a read error, since a much larger clone is one base off. The chain joins TRBV7-2 to TRBJ1-1; weak D call: TRBD1 (5 bases). Germline V gene data show CDR1 as SGHTA and CDR2 as FQGNSA. The CDR3 covers 15 residues. The ends were cut back, 5 bases at V and 8 bases at J, with 21 bases in the middle. This CDR3 reads CASSPSGGGVVEAFF. The CDR3 nucleotides are TGTGCCAGCAGCCCCTCCGGTGGGGGAGTCGTCGAAGCTTTCTTT.

In its sample, this clonotype ranks as medium-sized (0.01 to 0.1%). The chain links TRBV20-1 to TRBJ2-3; D call uncertain. CDR3 length: 11 residues. V gave up 6 bases and J gave up 6 bases, with 10 bases separating them. Germline loops: CDR1 DFQATT, CDR2 SNEGSKA (reference sequence). The chain's CDR3 is CSALTLDTQYF. The CDR3 nucleotides are TGCAGTGCCTTAACCCTGGATACGCAGTATTTT.

This clonotype has at least ten counts. The chain links TRBV5-1 to TRBJ2-7; the D gene is possibly TRBD2 (5 bases). Trimming removed 4 bases at V and 3 bases at J, with 11 bases between. This CDR3 spans 13 amino acids. Germline CDR1 and CDR2: SGHRS and YFSETQ. CDR3 in amino acids: CASSPPRVYEQYF. In DNA, the CDR3 is TGCGCCAGCAGCCCGCCGCGGGTCTACGAGCAGTACTTC.

There are a few counts of this clonotype. The CDR3 region has the DNA TGTGCCAGCAGCTTGGTACAAACTAATCAGCCCCAGCATTTT. Translated: CASSLVQTNQPQHF. The chain carries TRBV5-5 and TRBJ1-5; D ambiguous. V was shortened by 0 bases and J by 4 bases, with 8 bases between the two germline ends. The CDR3 totals 14 residues. Germline V lookup: CDR1 SGHKS, CDR2 YYEKEE (reference sequence).

The chain is built from TRBV29-1 and TRBJ2-7, with a tentative D call TRBD2 (5 bases). Germline lookup yields CDR1 SQVTM and CDR2 ANQGSEA. Trimming removed 6 bases from V and 2 bases from J, with 17 bases in between. This CDR3 has 14 amino acids. CDR3 bases: TGCAGCGTCTCTTGGGAGCATGCAGCCTACGAGCAGTACTTC. Its translation: CSVSWEHAAYEQYF.

By share of the sample, this clonotype is medium-sized (0.01 to 0.1%). The genes are TRBV4-3 and TRBJ2-1; D perhaps matches TRBD2 (6 bases). The CDR3 runs 17 residues. Looked up from germline, CDR1 is LGHNA and CDR2 is YSLEER. Trimming took off 4 bases at V and 6 bases at J, with 22 bases between the two ends. The CDR3 DNA reads as TGCGCCAGCAGCCCCAATGCCGGGACTTTTTATTCCAATGAGCAGTTCTTC. This encodes CASSPNAGTFYSNEQFF.

This clonotype was seen ten or more times. The gene calls are TRBV12-3 or TRBV12-4 and TRBJ1-1; D might be TRBD1 (5 bases). The length of the CDR3 is 13 residues. Trimming pared 7 bases from V and 4 bases from J, leaving 13 bases between. This chain's CDR3 is CASTSWGGTEAFF. Written as DNA, the CDR3 is TGTGCCAGCACATCTTGGGGGGGCACTGAAGCTTTCTTT.

CDR3 DNA: TGCGCCAGCCGGGTATCAGCGGATACGCAGTATTTT. Its protein is CASRVSADTQYF. The J gene is TRBJ2-3, the V gene TRBV5-1; no clear D gene. The CDR3 covers 12 residues. Per germline, CDR1 SGHRS and CDR2 YFSETQ. V lost 7 bases and J lost 6, with 12 bases in between.

The gene calls are TRBV2 and TRBJ1-5; 7 bases fit TRBD1. Per germline, CDR1 SNHLY and CDR2 FYNNEI. The CDR3 spans 13 residues. V lost 7 bases to trimming and J lost 7 bases; unmatched junction nucleotides: 7. The CDR3 DNA sequence: TGTGCCAGCAACGACAGGGTCGGGCAGCCCCAGCATTTT. Protein: CASNDRVGQPQHF. The complete variable domain, with remaining parts taken from reference TRBV2 and TRBJ1-5, reads EPEVTQTPSHQVTQMGQEVILRCVPISNHLYFYWYRQILGQKVEFLVSFYNNEISEKSEIFDDQFSVERPDGSNFTLKIRSTKLEDSAMYFCASNDRVGQPQHFGDGTRLSIL.

The sample holds a few counts of this clonotype. The rearrangement joins TRBV20-1 to TRBJ2-7; 8 bases line up with TRBD1. Germline CDR1 reads DFQATT; CDR2 reads SNEGSKA (reference sequence). The CDR3 is made up of 12 amino acids. The CDR3 DNA sequence: TGCAGGGATCGAACAGGGGGATACGAGCAGTACTTC. Amino acid sequence: CRDRTGGYEQYF.

This clonotype was seen at least ten times. V and J are TRBV20-1 and TRBJ1-3; the match to TRBD1 covers 7 bases. V dropped 5 bases and J dropped 2; count of bases not matched to a gene: 6. From germline, CDR1 is DFQATT and CDR2 SNEGSKA (reference sequence). CDR3 length equals 14 residues. CDR3: CSASYTGAGNTIYF. CDR3 coding DNA: TGCAGTGCTTCATACACAGGGGCTGGAAACACCATATATTTT.

CDR3 in amino acids: CASSLDRARIEAFF. For the CDR3, the DNA is TGTGCCAGCAGCTTAGATCGGGCGCGAATTGAAGCTTTCTTT. The chain carries TRBV7-2 and TRBJ1-1; no clear D gene. Germline V lookup: CDR1 SGHTA, CDR2 FQGNSA. V lost 1 base and J lost 7, with 13 bases in between. The CDR3 runs 14 residues.

This clonotype has ten or more counts. V is TRBV12-3 or TRBV12-4 and J is TRBJ1-4; no firm D call. V was trimmed by 9 bases and J by 5 bases, leaving 13 bases between them. The CDR3 runs 13 residues. The CDR3 sequence: CASWSRLNEKLFF. DNA of the CDR3: TGTGCCAGTTGGTCCAGGCTAAATGAAAAACTGTTTTTT.

This clonotype appeared many times. V gene TRBV6-6 combines with J gene TRBJ2-6; D might be TRBD1 or TRBD2, each matching 5 bases. This CDR3 comprises 16 residues. Germline assignment: CDR1 MNHNY and CDR2 SVGAGI (reference sequence). The V gene lost 2 bases and the J gene lost 0 bases, with 8 bases spanning the gap. The CDR3: CASSYGGGSGANVLTF. In DNA form, the CDR3 reads TGTGCCAGCAGTTACGGTGGGGGCTCTGGGGCCAACGTCCTGACTTTC.

Ten or more counts support this clonotype. The DNA of the CDR3 is TGTGCCAGCAGCTTAGATCTCAGATTATATGGCTACACCTTC. Its translation is CASSLDLRLYGYTF. V is TRBV11-2 and J is TRBJ1-2; no reliable D call. Deletions cut 0 bases from V and 5 bases from J, with 10 bases between. CDR1 and CDR2 (germline): SGHAT, FQNNGV. The CDR3 runs to 14 residues.